These T cell receptor beta chains were read from a single sample in a study of T cells in Graves' hyperthyroidism and ophthalmopathy. TCRdb recomputed calls from the multiplex PCR reads with MiXCR, one row per CDR3 protein. The sample shows fewer than 800,000 distinct CDR3 sequences, 16% of them seen only once. The sequencing sample was made of blood. These receptor sequences come from a man between 18 and 35 years old with Graves' hyperthyroidism. Both conserved end residues are part of each CDR3. The D gene is left open where the match is weak. Clone size appears in some rows only: once, few, many, or a class for an expanded clone.

TRBV7-9	.	TRBJ1-1	.	CAPDLLGTEAFF	TGTGCCCCCGACCTCTTGGGTACTGAAGCTTTCTTT
TRBV6-2/TRBV6-3	many	TRBJ1-5	.	CASSYSIGPPQPQHF	TGTGCCAGCAGTTACTCGATAGGGCCACCTCAGCCCCAGCATTTT
TRBV27	many	TRBJ2-1	.	CASSDGQRPSNEQFF	TGTGCCAGCAGTGATGGACAGAGGCCATCCAATGAGCAGTTCTTC
TRBV4-2	few	TRBJ2-1	TRBD2	CASSPGLGTNEQFF	TGTGCCAGCAGCCCCGGACTAGGAACAAATGAGCAGTTCTTC
TRBV2	many	TRBJ2-1	.	CASSEIGRGRNEQFF	TGTGCCAGCAGTGAAATCGGGAGAGGAAGAAATGAGCAGTTCTTC
TRBV27	few	TRBJ2-1	TRBD2	CASSPRTSGSMNNEQFF	TGTGCCAGCAGTCCCAGGACTAGCGGGAGCATGAACAATGAGCAGTTCTTC
TRBV5-5	.	TRBJ1-4	.	CASSSTHTKATNEKLFF	TGTGCCAGCAGCTCGACTCATACAAAAGCAACTAATGAAAAACTGTTTTTT
TRBV13	.	TRBJ2-7	.	CASSSAGAGNEQYF	TGTGCCAGCAGCTCAGCCGGGGCAGGTAACGAGCAGTACTTC
TRBV5-1	many	TRBJ1-2	.	CASSLGQINYGYTF	TGCGCCAGCAGCTTGGGTCAGATTAACTATGGCTACACCTTC
TRBV20-1	many	TRBJ2-7	.	CSARDVQQYF	TGCAGTGCTAGAGATGTCCAGCAGTACTTC
TRBV9	few	TRBJ1-4	.	CASSVTATNEKLFF	TGTGCCAGCAGCGTGACTGCAACTAATGAAAAACTGTTTTTT
TRBV6-2/TRBV6-3	.	TRBJ2-3	.	CASSYAPGWGTDTQYF	TGTGCCAGCAGTTACGCCCCAGGATGGGGCACAGATACGCAGTATTTT
TRBV4-2	.	TRBJ2-3	TRBD2	CASSPLTSGTGRDTQYF	TGTGCCAGCAGCCCCCTGACTAGCGGGACTGGGAGAGATACGCAGTATTTT
TRBV6-1	few	TRBJ1-4	.	CASSYGGATNEKLFF	TGTGCCAGCAGTTATGGGGGGGCAACTAATGAAAAACTGTTTTTT
TRBV18	few	TRBJ2-4	.	CASSPQGLLAKNIQYF	TGTGCCAGCTCACCACAGGGTCTGCTAGCCAAAAACATTCAGTACTTC
TRBV12-3/TRBV12-4	few	TRBJ2-7	.	CASSFLQGPYEQYF	TGTGCCAGCAGTTTCTTACAGGGTCCCTACGAGCAGTACTTC
TRBV20-1	.	TRBJ2-7	.	CSAPSIPSPYEQYF	TGCAGTGCTCCCTCAATTCCCAGCCCCTACGAGCAGTACTTC
TRBV20-1	few	TRBJ2-7	TRBD2	CSARDADRDYYEQYF	TGCAGTGCTAGAGACGCAGACCGGGACTACTACGAGCAGTACTTC
TRBV6-2/TRBV6-3	once	TRBJ2-7	.	CANSPDGSYEQYF	TGTGCCAACAGTCCGGACGGCTCCTACGAGCAGTACTTC
TRBV3-1	many	TRBJ2-1	.	CASSQDWGPYNEQFF	TGTGCCAGCAGCCAAGATTGGGGACCATACAATGAGCAGTTCTTC
TRBV20-1	few	TRBJ2-7	.	CSAPQGGPAYEQYF	TGCAGTGCTCCGCAGGGGGGACCGGCCTACGAGCAGTACTTC
TRBV27	many	TRBJ2-7	TRBD2	CASSPLLSGISYEQYF	TGTGCCAGCAGTCCACTCCTTAGCGGGATAAGCTACGAGCAGTACTTC
TRBV20-1	.	TRBJ1-1	.	CSASPGFEAFF	TGCAGTGCTAGTCCCGGATTTGAAGCTTTCTTT
TRBV28	many	TRBJ2-3	TRBD2	CASSLLAVGGYAQYF	TGTGCCAGCAGTTTACTAGCGGTTGGGGGATACGCGCAGTATTTT
TRBV6-1	many	TRBJ2-5	.	CASSWGSGQETQYF	TGTGCCAGCAGCTGGGGCTCTGGACAAGAGACCCAGTACTTC
TRBV11-2	many	TRBJ2-5	.	CASSPRPEETQYF	TGTGCCAGCAGCCCCCGTCCTGAAGAGACCCAGTACTTC
TRBV7-9	once	TRBJ2-1	.	CASSEGLGRTSHNEQFF	TGTGCCAGCAGTGAGGGGCTTGGGAGAACGTCCCACAATGAGCAGTTCTTC
TRBV2	many	TRBJ2-5	TRBD2	CATSGGRRETQYF	TGTGCCACCTCGGGAGGGCGCAGGGAGACCCAGTACTTC
TRBV4-2	.	TRBJ2-7	TRBD2	CASSLGLAGSPYRYEQYF	TGTGCCAGCAGCTTGGGACTAGCGGGTTCCCCTTATCGCTACGAGCAGTACTTC
TRBV15	.	TRBJ2-1	.	CATSGGVSPYNEQFF	TGTGCCACCAGCGGGGGCGTCTCCCCCTACAATGAGCAGTTCTTC
TRBV7-9	many	TRBJ1-2	TRBD1	CASSTPGTGSGYTF	TGTGCCAGCAGCACCCCCGGGACAGGGAGTGGCTACACCTTC
TRBV6-1	.	TRBJ1-1	.	CASRRTLNTEAFF	TGTGCCAGCAGACGGACACTGAACACTGAAGCTTTCTTT
TRBV10-3	.	TRBJ2-7	.	CAISEPGLVAYEQYF	TGTGCCATCAGTGAACCGGGCCTCGTCGCCTACGAGCAGTACTTC
TRBV5-1	.	TRBJ2-4	.	CASSTTVGKNIQYF	TGCGCCAGCAGCACGACGGTGGGGAAAAACATTCAGTACTTC
TRBV9	.	TRBJ2-1	TRBD2	CASSFGTSGVPPGNEQFF	TGTGCCAGCAGCTTTGGGACTAGCGGGGTCCCTCCGGGAAATGAGCAGTTCTTC
TRBV6-2/TRBV6-3	few	TRBJ1-2	TRBD1	CASSFLRGYGYTF	TGTGCCAGCAGTTTCCTCAGGGGGTATGGCTACACCTTC
TRBV4-3	few	TRBJ2-2	.	CASSATFGTANTGELFF	TGCGCCAGCAGCGCCACATTCGGGACCGCGAACACCGGGGAGCTGTTTTTT
TRBV5-5	.	TRBJ1-4	.	CASDPTGGTNEKLFF	TGTGCCAGCGATCCCACGGGAGGGACTAATGAAAAACTGTTTTTT
TRBV29-1	few	TRBJ1-2	TRBD1	CSVAWTGEYGYTF	TGCAGCGTTGCTTGGACAGGGGAATATGGCTACACCTTC
TRBV7-3	.	TRBJ2-3	TRBD2	CASGLAGEDTQYF	TGTGCCTCCGGACTAGCCGGGGAAGATACGCAGTATTTT
TRBV11-2	.	TRBJ2-3	.	CASSSPRASRTDTQSF	TGTGCCAGCAGCTCCCCCAGGGCGTCTAGAACAGATACGCAGTCTTTT
TRBV7-2	many	TRBJ2-1	TRBD2	CASSLSPSGGNNEQFF	TGTGCCAGCAGCTTATCGCCTAGCGGGGGTAACAATGAGCAGTTCTTC
TRBV28	many	TRBJ2-7	.	CASSSASTYEQYF	TGTGCCAGCAGTTCGGCAAGCACCTACGAGCAGTACTTC
TRBV20-1	few	TRBJ2-4	.	CSAREKAKNIQYF	TGCAGTGCTAGAGAGAAAGCCAAAAACATTCAGTACTTC
TRBV20-1	many	TRBJ1-2	TRBD1	CSARDLAGTGDYGYTF	TGCAGTGCTAGAGACCTTGCGGGCACAGGGGATTATGGCTACACCTTC
TRBV4-3	.	TRBJ2-7	.	CASSQDYRSYSYEQYF	TGCGCCAGCAGCCAAGATTACAGGAGTTACTCCTACGAGCAGTACTTC
TRBV12-3/TRBV12-4	many	TRBJ1-1	.	CASSWGVMNTEAFF	TGTGCCAGCAGTTGGGGGGTAATGAACACTGAAGCTTTCTTT
TRBV4-1	.	TRBJ2-2	TRBD2	CASSLGGLAVLPGELFF	TGCGCCAGCAGCCTGGGGGGACTAGCGGTTCTCCCCGGGGAGCTGTTTTTT
TRBV30	.	TRBJ1-5	.	CAYARDTNQPQHF	TGTGCCTACGCCCGGGACACAAATCAGCCCCAGCATTTT
TRBV28	many	TRBJ2-5	.	CASRTEETQYF	TGTGCCAGCAGGACAGAAGAGACCCAGTACTTC
TRBV5-5	few	TRBJ2-2	.	CASSLEQGGGELFF	TGTGCCAGCAGCTTGGAACAGGGCGGCGGGGAGCTGTTTTTT
TRBV6-5	.	TRBJ1-3	.	CASSYWGEDSGNTIYF	TGTGCCAGCAGTTACTGGGGTGAAGACTCTGGAAACACCATATATTTT
TRBV5-6	.	TRBJ2-5	.	CASTFRGGPYQETQYF	TGTGCCAGTACTTTCAGGGGCGGGCCCTACCAAGAGACCCAGTACTTC
TRBV7-2	.	TRBJ2-5	.	CASSPSRVETQYF	TGTGCCAGCAGCCCGTCTCGTGTGGAGACCCAGTACTTC
TRBV11-1	once	TRBJ1-2	TRBD1	CASSLTGQGGLYGYTF	TGTGCCAGCAGCTTAACCGGACAGGGAGGGCTCTATGGCTACACCTTC
TRBV2	many	TRBJ1-4	.	CASRGEGGVGKLFF	TGTGCCAGCAGAGGAGAAGGTGGGGTCGGAAAACTGTTTTTT
TRBV2	few	TRBJ2-1	TRBD2	CASEGVSGTSYNEQFF	TGTGCCAGCGAAGGGGTTAGCGGGACTTCCTACAATGAGCAGTTCTTC
TRBV4-1	few	TRBJ2-1	TRBD2	CASSQSLAGYTYNEQFF	TGCGCCAGCAGCCAATCCCTAGCGGGGTACACGTACAATGAGCAGTTCTTC
TRBV19	.	TRBJ2-7	.	CASSFYGQVYEQYF	TGTGCCAGTAGTTTCTACGGACAAGTGTACGAGCAGTACTTC